Each of the 7 T cell receptor beta chains below was sequenced from the same sample in a study of shared clonotypes between healthy human individuals. Profiling relied on immunoSEQ multiplex PCR, and the TCRdb table lists in-frame clones only, not all of them. The sample consists of some 700,000 clones, about nine tenths of them appearing once. The specimen was memory CD8+ T cells from PBMCs. Subset of the sample: CD45RO+ cells pooled with CCR7-negative TemRA cells. The receptors were gathered from a man between 18 and 35 years old in good health. Some clones in this sample may be carry-over from other donors' samples.

The chain recombines TRBV28 with TRBJ2-7; D is perhaps TRBD1 or TRBD2 (5 bases each). Germline loops: CDR1 MDHEN, CDR2 SYDVKM. V was cut by 7 bases and J by 1 base, with 11 bases left in between. The CDR3 is made up of 13 amino acids. The CDR3 DNA is TGTGCCAGCAAGAGGGACGGTTCCTACGAGCAGTACTTC. Its translation: CASKRDGSYEQYF.

The chain uses TRBV11-2 and TRBJ1-2; tentative D call: TRBD1 (6 bases). The V gene lost 1 base and the J gene lost 5 bases, with 11 bases spanning the gap. This CDR3 contains 14 residues. Germline-derived CDR1 and CDR2 are SGHAT and FQNNGV. CDR3 coding DNA: TGTGCCAGCAGCTTAGGGATAACAGGGTATGGCTACACCTTC. It codes for CASSLGITGYGYTF.

V is TRBV5-1 and J is TRBJ2-7; TRBD1 aligns across 7 bases. With 4 bases clipped from V and 6 bases from J, the junction kept 4 bases outside the gene matches. Germline CDR1 is SGHRS and CDR2 is YFSETQ. The CDR3 extends over 12 amino acids. The CDR3: CASSPGQSEQYF. The CDR3 bases are TGCGCCAGCAGCCCGGGACAGTCCGAGCAGTACTTC.

This chain links TRBV6-5 with TRBJ2-1; D call uncertain. The length of the CDR3 is 12 residues. Germline V gene lookup returns CDR1 MNHEY and CDR2 SVGAGI. Trimming removed 7 bases at V and 4 bases at J, with 8 bases between. CDR3 loop: CASTNIYNEQFF. In DNA, the CDR3 is TGTGCCAGCACTAACATTTACAATGAGCAGTTCTTC.

This rearrangement joins TRBV28 to TRBJ1-1, with 8 nucleotides matching TRBD1. Unmatched junction bases numbered 5, after V lost 6 bases and J lost 5 bases. Germline V gives CDR1 MDHEN, CDR2 SYDVKM. The CDR3 has 13 amino acids. The CDR3 nucleotides read TGTGCCAGCAGGTTCGACAGGGGTACTGAAGCTTTCTTT. It encodes CASRFDRGTEAFF.

This clone has a single count. V gene TRBV9 combines with J gene TRBJ1-2, with D possibly matching TRBD1 (5 bases). Germline-derived CDR1 and CDR2 are SGDLS and YYNGEE. CDR3 length: 16 residues. Trimming took off 5 bases at V and 4 bases at J, with 21 bases between the two ends. CDR3 sequence reads: CASRTRQGKEVYGYTF. CDR3 nucleotides: TGTGCCAGCAGAACCCGTCAGGGTAAGGAGGTCTATGGCTACACCTTC.

The gene calls are TRBV5-5 and TRBJ2-1, with 10 bases that match TRBD2. J lost 4 bases, V lost 5 bases, and 21 bases had no gene match. The CDR3 has 20 amino acids. Germline V gene sequence: CDR1 SGHKS, CDR2 YYEKEE (reference sequence). CDR3 bases: TGTGCCAGCAGATTTACCCGGGGGCCCGGGACTAGCGCCAAGTACAATGAGCAGTTCTTC. Its translation: CASRFTRGPGTSAKYNEQFF.